This T cell receptor (beta chain) originates from a study of shared clonotypes between healthy human individuals. Sample share makes this clone medium-sized. What it binds is not known. Measured with immunoSEQ multiplex PCR; TCRdb has only the in-frame clones, and not every one. Seen here are hundreds of thousands of clones, approximately 79% observed once, and the top ten hold about 1.8%. Overall study findings and caveats: Roughly 5% of naive CD4 clonotypes were common to a few donors.

The germline V and J ends were trimmed by 1 base and 3 bases, with 15 bases remaining between them. The CDR3 is 16 residues long. Germline CDR1 and CDR2: SGHVS and FNYEAQ. The chain employs TRBV7-6 and TRBJ1-2; D not certain. Specimen: memory CD4+ T cells sorted from blood. The subset is: CD45RA-negative fraction. This TCR was recovered from a young woman in good health. The chain's CDR3 is CASSLEPGDAYYGYTF. The CDR3 nucleotides are TGTGCCAGCAGCTTAGAGCCCGGCGACGCCTACTATGGCTACACCTTC.